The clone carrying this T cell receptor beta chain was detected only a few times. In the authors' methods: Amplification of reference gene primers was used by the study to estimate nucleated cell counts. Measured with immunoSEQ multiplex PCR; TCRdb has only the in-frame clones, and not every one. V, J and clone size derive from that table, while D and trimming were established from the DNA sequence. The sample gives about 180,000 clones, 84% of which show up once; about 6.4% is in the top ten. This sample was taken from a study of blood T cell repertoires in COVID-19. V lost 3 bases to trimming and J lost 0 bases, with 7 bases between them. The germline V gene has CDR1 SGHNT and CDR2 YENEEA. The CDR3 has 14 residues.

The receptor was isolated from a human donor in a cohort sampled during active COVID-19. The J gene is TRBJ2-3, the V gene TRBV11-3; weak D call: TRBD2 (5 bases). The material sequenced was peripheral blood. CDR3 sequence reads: CASSFRGSTDTQYF. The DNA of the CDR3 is TGTGCCAGCAGCTTCCGGGGTAGCACAGATACGCAGTATTTT.